This T cell receptor beta chain was sequenced during a study of blood T cell repertoires in COVID-19. Background on the study: Spain, Italy and the United States supplied samples that represented acute and convalescent COVID-19. Sources were T cells, B-cell-depleted T cells, or PBMCs; the material itself was cDNA or gDNA.

The CDR3 has 15 residues. V lost 0 bases, J lost 5 bases, and 15 bases lay in between. Germline assignment: CDR1 SGHRS and CDR2 YFSETQ. Original processing notes: Amplified reference gene primers provided the basis for estimating nucleated cell counts. The assay was immunoSEQ multiplex PCR, and TCRdb's table has in-frame clones only and misses some. That table gives V, J and clone size, and the DNA gave D and trimming. The table lists under 200,000 clones, roughly 80% of them singletons. This clone occurred once. The sequence was obtained from a man aged 25 to 45 with active or convalescent COVID-19. The rearrangement links TRBV5-1 to TRBJ2-7; a possible D gene is TRBD1 (8 bases). Sequenced: peripheral blood. The CDR3 sequence is CASSLGTGRDNEQYV. DNA of the CDR3: TGCGCCAGCAGCTTGGGGACAGGGAGGGACAACGAGCAGTACGTC.